This T cell receptor beta chain was sequenced during a study of identical twins. General observations from the study: Without tracking the same donors, conclusions rested on cross-sectional statistical analysis. Excess sharing by twins proved weaker in beta out-of-frame sequences. Fewer insertions characterized abundant cord blood beta clonotypes, whereas memory repertoires showed none.

This clonotype has a count of ten or more. The antigen remains undetermined. CDR1 is SEHNR, CDR2 FQNEAQ, per germline (reference sequence). The length of the CDR3 is 17 residues. Trimming at V came to 5 bases and at J to 3 bases, leaving 14 bases not matched to a gene. Unique molecular identifiers were in the cDNA, with template-switch universal primer binding. TCRdb re-analysed the 5' RACE reads in MiXCR, keeping a single row per CDR3 protein. Here the sample spans approximately 590,000 distinct CDR3 sequences, approximately 10% being singletons. This sample also belongs to another study, concerning yellow fever vaccine responses in identical twins.

This sequence originates from a woman aged 18-30 years in good health. This chain joins TRBV7-9 and TRBJ2-7; 9 bases line up with TRBD1. The sequencing sample was made of PBMCs. The CDR3: CASSEKTGGSLDYEQYF. The CDR3 coding sequence is TGTGCCAGCAGCGAAAAAACAGGGGGCTCTCTGGACTACGAGCAGTACTTC.